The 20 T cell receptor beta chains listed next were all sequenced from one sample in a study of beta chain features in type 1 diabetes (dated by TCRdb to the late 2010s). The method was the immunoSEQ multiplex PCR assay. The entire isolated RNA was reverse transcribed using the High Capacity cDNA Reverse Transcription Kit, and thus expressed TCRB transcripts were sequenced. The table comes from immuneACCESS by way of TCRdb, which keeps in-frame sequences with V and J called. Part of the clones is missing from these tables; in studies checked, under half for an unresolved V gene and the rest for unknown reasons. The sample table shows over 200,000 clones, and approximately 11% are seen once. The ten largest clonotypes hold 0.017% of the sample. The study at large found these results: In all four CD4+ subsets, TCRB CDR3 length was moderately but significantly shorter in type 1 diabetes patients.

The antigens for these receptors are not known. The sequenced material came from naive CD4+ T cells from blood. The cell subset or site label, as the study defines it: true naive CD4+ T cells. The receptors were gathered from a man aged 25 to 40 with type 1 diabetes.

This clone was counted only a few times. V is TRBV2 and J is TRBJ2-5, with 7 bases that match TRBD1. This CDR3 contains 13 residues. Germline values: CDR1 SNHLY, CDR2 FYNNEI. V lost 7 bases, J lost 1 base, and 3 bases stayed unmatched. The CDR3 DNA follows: TGTGCCAGCAATAGGGACAGCCAAGAGACCCAGTACTTC. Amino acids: CASNRDSQETQYF.

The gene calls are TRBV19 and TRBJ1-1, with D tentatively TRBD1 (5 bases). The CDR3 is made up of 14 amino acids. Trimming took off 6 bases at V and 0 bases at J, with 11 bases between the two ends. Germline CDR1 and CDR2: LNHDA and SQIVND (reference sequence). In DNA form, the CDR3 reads TGTGCCAGTAGGAGACAGCGAATGAACACTGAAGCTTTCTTT. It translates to CASRRQRMNTEAFF.

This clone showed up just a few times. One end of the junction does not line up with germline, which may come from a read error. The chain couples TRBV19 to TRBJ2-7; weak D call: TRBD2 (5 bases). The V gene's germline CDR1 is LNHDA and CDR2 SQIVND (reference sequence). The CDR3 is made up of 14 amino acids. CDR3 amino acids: CASSIDPGSSEQYF. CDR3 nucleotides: TGTGCCAGTAGTATAGATCCGGGATCCTCCGAGCAGTACTTC. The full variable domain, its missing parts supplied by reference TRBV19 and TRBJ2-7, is DGGITQSPKYLFRKEGQNVTLSCEQNLNHDAMYWYRQDPGQGLRLIYYSQIVNDFQKGDIAEGYSVSREKKESFPLTVTSAQKNPTAFYLCASSIDPGSSEQYFGPGTRLTVT.

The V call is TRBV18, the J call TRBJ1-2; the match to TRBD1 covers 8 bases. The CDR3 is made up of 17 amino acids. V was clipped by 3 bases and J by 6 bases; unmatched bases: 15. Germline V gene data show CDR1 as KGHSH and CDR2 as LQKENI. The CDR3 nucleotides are TGTGCCAGCTCACCTCGGGACGCCAGGGGGCGGGACGATGGCTACACCTTC. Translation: CASSPRDARGRDDGYTF.

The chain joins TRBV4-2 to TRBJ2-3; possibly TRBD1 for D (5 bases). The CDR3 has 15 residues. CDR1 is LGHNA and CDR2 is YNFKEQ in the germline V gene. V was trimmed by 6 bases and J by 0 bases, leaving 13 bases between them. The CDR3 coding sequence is TGTGCCAGCAGGAACGTGGCAGGGAGCACAGATACGCAGTATTTT. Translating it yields CASRNVAGSTDTQYF.

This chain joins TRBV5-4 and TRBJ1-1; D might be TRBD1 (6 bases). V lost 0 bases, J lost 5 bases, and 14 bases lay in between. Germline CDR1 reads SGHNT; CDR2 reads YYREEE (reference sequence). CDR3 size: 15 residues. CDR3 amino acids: CASSLEQGLGTEAFF. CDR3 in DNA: TGTGCCAGCAGCTTGGAACAGGGATTGGGGACTGAAGCTTTCTTT.

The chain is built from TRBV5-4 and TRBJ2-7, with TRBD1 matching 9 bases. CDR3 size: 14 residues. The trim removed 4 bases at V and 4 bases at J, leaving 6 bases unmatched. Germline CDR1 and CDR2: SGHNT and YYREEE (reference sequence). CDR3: CASSLAGQGYEQYF. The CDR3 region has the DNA TGTGCCAGCAGCCTGGCGGGACAGGGATACGAGCAGTACTTC. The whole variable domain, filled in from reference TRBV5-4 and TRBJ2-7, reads ETGVTQSPTHLIKTRGQQVTLRCSSQSGHNTVSWYQQALGQGPQFIFQYYREEENGRGNFPPRFSGLQFPNYSSELNVNALELDDSALYLCASSLAGQGYEQYFGPGTRLTVT.

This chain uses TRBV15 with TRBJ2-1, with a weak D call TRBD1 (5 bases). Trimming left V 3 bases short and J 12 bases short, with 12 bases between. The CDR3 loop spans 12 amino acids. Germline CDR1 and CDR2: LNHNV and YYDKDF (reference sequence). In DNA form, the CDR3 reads TGTGCCACCAGCAGCCTGGGGCTAGGGCAGTTCTTC. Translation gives CATSSLGLGQFF.

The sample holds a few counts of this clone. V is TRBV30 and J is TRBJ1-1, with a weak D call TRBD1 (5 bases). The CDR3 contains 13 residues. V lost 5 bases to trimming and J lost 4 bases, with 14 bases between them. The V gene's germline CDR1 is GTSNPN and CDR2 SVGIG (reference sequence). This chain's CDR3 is CAWSRGGSTEAFF. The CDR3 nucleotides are TGTGCCTGGTCCCGGGGGGGGAGCACTGAAGCTTTCTTT.

DNA of the CDR3: TGTGCCAGCTCACCAGGGCAGGGGGCAGGTCAGCCCCAGCATTTT. It specifies CASSPGQGAGQPQHF. This rearrangement joins TRBV18 to TRBJ1-5, with 8 bases that match TRBD1. Germline V lookup: CDR1 KGHSH, CDR2 LQKENI. This CDR3 spans 15 amino acids. V shed 2 bases and J 6 bases; nucleotides not matched to a gene: 6.

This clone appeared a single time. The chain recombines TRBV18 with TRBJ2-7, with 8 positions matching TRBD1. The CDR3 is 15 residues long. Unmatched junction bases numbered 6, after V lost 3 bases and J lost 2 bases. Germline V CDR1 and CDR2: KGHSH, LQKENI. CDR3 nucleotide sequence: TGTGCCAGCTCACCTTCGGGACAGGAGGCCTACGAGCAGTACTTC. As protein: CASSPSGQEAYEQYF.

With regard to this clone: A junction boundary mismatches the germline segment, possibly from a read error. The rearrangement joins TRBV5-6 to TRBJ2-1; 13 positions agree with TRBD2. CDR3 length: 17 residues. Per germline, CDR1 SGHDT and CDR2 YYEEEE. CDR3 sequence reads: CASSLKRGGTSGTGSIF. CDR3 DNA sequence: TGTGCCAGCAGCCTAAAACGTGGGGGGACTAGCGGGACAGGGAGTATCTTC.

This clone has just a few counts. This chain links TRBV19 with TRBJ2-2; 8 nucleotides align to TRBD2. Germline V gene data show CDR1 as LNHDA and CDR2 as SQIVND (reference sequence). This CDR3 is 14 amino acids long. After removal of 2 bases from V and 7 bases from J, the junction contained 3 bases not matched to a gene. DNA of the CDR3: TGTGCCAGTAGTATAAGCGGGGGTAACGGGGAGCTGTTTTTT. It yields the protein CASSISGGNGELFF.

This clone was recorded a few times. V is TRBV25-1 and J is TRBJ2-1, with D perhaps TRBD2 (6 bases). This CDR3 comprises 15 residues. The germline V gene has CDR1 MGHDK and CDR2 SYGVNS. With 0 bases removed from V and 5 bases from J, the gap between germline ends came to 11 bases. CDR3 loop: CASSEYSLANNEQFF. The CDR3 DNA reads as TGTGCCAGCAGTGAATATAGCCTAGCGAACAATGAGCAGTTCTTC.

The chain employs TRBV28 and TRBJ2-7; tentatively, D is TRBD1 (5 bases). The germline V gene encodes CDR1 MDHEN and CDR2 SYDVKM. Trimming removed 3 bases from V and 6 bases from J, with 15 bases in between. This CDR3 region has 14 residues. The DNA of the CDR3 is TGTGCCAGCAGTTTTACAGGCCCTTTCCCCGAGCAGTACTTC. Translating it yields CASSFTGPFPEQYF. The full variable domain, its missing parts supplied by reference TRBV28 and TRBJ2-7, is DVKVTQSSRYLVKRTGEKVFLECVQDMDHENMFWYRQDPGLGLRLIYFSYDVKMKEKGDIPEGYSVSREKKERFSLILESASTNQTSMYLCASSFTGPFPEQYFGPGTRLTVT.

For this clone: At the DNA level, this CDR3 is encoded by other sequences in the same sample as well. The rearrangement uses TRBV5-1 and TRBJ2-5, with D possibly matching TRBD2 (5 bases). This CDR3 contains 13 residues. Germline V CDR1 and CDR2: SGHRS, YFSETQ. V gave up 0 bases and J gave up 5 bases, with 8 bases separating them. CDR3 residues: CASSLEGGETQYF. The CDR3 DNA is TGCGCCAGCAGCTTGGAGGGCGGGGAGACCCAGTACTTC.

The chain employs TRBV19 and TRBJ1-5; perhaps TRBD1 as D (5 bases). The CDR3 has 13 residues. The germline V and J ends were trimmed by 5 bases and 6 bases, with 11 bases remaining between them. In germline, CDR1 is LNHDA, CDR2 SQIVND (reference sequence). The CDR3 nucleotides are TGTGCCAGTAGTGTCCAGGGCGGTCAGCCCCAGCATTTT. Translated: CASSVQGGQPQHF.

CDR3 protein: CASIPQGLAKKQYF. CDR3 in DNA: TGTGCCAGCATTCCTCAGGGACTAGCGAAAAAGCAGTACTTC. The chain recombines TRBV28 with TRBJ2-7; TRBD2 matches at 10 bases. V trimming: 7 bases; J trimming: 8 bases; junction bases outside the gene matches: 11. Germline V lookup: CDR1 MDHEN, CDR2 SYDVKM. There are 14 residues in the CDR3.

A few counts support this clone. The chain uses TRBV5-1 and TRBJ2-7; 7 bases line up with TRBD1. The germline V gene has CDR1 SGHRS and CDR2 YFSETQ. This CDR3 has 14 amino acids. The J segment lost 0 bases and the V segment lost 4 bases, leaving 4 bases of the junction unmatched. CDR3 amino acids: CASSLQGSSYEQYF. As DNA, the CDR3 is TGCGCCAGCAGCCTACAGGGGAGCTCCTACGAGCAGTACTTC.

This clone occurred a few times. CDR3 DNA sequence: TGTGCCAGCAGCCAAGACCCCGGACAGTCAAACTATGGCTACACCTTC. Encoded protein: CASSQDPGQSNYGYTF. The gene calls are TRBV4-2 and TRBJ1-2, with a weak D call TRBD1 (6 bases). CDR1 LGHNA and CDR2 YNFKEQ come from the germline V gene. V was shortened by 0 bases and J by 2 bases, with 13 bases between the two germline ends. The CDR3 covers 16 residues.